This section outlines one T cell receptor beta chain sequence together with its context. Its antigen is undetermined. The record originates from a study of cytomegalovirus exposure and HLA in healthy donors. Study-level results: The study recorded 160 or so TCR beta chains that were cytomegalovirus-associated.

Germline V CDR1 and CDR2: MNHEY, SMNVEV (reference sequence). With 3 bases clipped from V and 1 base from J, the junction kept 2 bases outside the gene matches. The CDR3 covers 15 residues. Primers for the PCR totalled 60 Vbeta and 13 Jbeta. TCRdb's table, derived via immunoSEQ multiplex PCR, lists solely in-frame clones and lacks some. There are roughly 35,000 clones in the sample, with approximately 2% held by the top ten. The origin of this receptor is a woman aged 40 to 50 in good health and CMV-seropositive. The sample comprised PBMCs. J is TRBJ2-7 and V is TRBV27, with 11 bases matching TRBD2. CDR3 region: CASSLGTSGSYEQYF. CDR3 DNA sequence: TGTGCCAGCAGTTTGGGGACTAGCGGTTCCTACGAGCAGTACTTC.